This TCR beta chain came from a study of T cell changes during pregnancy in multiple sclerosis. Germline CDR1 and CDR2: MDHEN and SYDVKM. This CDR3 contains 16 residues. V was pared by 10 bases and J by 4 bases, with 23 bases between. Sequencing used immunoSEQ multiplex PCR; TCRdb keeps in-frame clones, though not all of them. Here the sample spans fewer than 85,000 clones, around nine tenths being singletons. The receptor was derived from a female donor in good health, enrolled as a control in a pregnancy study. The V call is TRBV28, the J call TRBJ1-3; no definite D call. The material was peripheral blood, obtained in the first trimester of pregnancy. In DNA, the CDR3 is TGTGCCACCCGACGCGGGCTCTCTGTATACGGAAACACCATATATTTT. It yields the protein CATRRGLSVYGNTIYF.